A single sample is the source of the 5 T cell receptor beta chains below, sequenced in a study of response to subunit inactivated influenza vaccine. In TCRdb, the RT-PCR reads were re-called with MiXCR into one record per CDR3 protein. The sample records 150,000 to 200,000 distinct CDR3 sequences, approximately 12% being singletons. The data also belong to a second study, concerning T cells expressing NK-cell markers. From that report: Scientists made TCR beta cDNA using 5'RACE template switching with UMIs.

The sequencing here drew on CD8+ T cells sorted from PBMCs, taken 11 to 12 days after vaccination. Source of these receptors: a man over 45 who received an inactivated influenza vaccine.

This clonotype was detected only a few times. V usage is TRBV25-1 and J usage is TRBJ2-1; 9 bases line up with TRBD1. Germline V lookup: CDR1 MGHDK, CDR2 SYGVNS. The CDR3 sequence is 22 residues long. Trimming took 3 bases from V and 7 from J; bases not matched to a gene: 28. The CDR3 reads CASSDLRVDSDRGLHYWNEQFF. CDR3 bases: TGTGCCAGCAGTGACTTAAGAGTAGATTCGGACAGGGGACTACATTATTGGAATGAGCAGTTCTTC.

This clonotype was detected a few times. The chain recombines TRBV28 with TRBJ2-5; 10 nucleotides agree with TRBD2. J gave up 2 bases and V 4 bases, and 10 bases lay outside the gene matches. In germline, CDR1 is MDHEN, CDR2 SYDVKM. The CDR3 sequence is 17 residues long. CDR3 DNA: TGTGCCAGCAGTTCAGGAAGGACTAGCGGACCTCAAGAGACCCAGTACTTC. Its translation is CASSSGRTSGPQETQYF.

The rearrangement uses TRBV28 and TRBJ1-1; 7 positions match TRBD1. V was pared by 2 bases and J by 1 base, with 1 base of the junction left unmatched. CDR3 length: 14 amino acids. Per the germline V gene, CDR1 is MDHEN and CDR2 is SYDVKM. CDR3 DNA sequence: TGTGCCAGCAGTTTAGAGGGGGCGAACACTGAAGCTTTCTTT. As protein: CASSLEGANTEAFF. Together with reference TRBV28 and TRBJ1-1, the CDR3 gives the full variable domain: DVKVTQSSRYLVKRTGEKVFLECVQDMDHENMFWYRQDPGLGLRLIYFSYDVKMKEKGDIPEGYSVSREKKERFSLILESASTNQTSMYLCASSLEGANTEAFFGQGTRLTVV.

This clonotype was seen a handful of times. This chain joins TRBV7-8 and TRBJ2-1; D ambiguous. V was clipped by 3 bases and J by 6 bases, with 9 bases between them. The CDR3 consists of 13 residues. Germline assignment: CDR1 SGHVS and CDR2 FQNEAQ. The chain's CDR3 is CASSLSWSNEQFF. CDR3 coding DNA: TGTGCCAGCAGCTTGAGTTGGAGCAATGAGCAGTTCTTC.

The chain couples TRBV6-4 to TRBJ2-1; D not resolved. CDR1 and CDR2 from the germline V gene are MRHNA and SNTAGT. V lost 2 bases and J 9 bases, leaving 11 bases between the germline ends. There are 13 residues in the CDR3. For the CDR3, the DNA is TGTGCCAGCAGTGACCCCACGTCTGTTGAGCAGTTCTTC. Its protein product is CASSDPTSVEQFF.